This entry concerns a single T cell receptor (beta chain). This receptor's antigen is unknown. The sequence runs out 3 residues before the end of the CDR3; the remainder is reconstructed from the germline J gene. Including cysteine and phenylalanine, the CDR3 has 16 amino acids. The DNA shown is the part of the CDR3 that was read: 39 bases, in frame from base 1. Germline trimming: 6 bases from V, 0 bases from J; junction bases outside gene matches: 3. The germline V gene (reference sequence) sets CDR1 to DFQATT and CDR2 to SNEGSKA. Every participant had a single incident cervical HPV16 infection, and prevalent HPV16 infections were excluded. Cervical HPV DNA was detected by MY09/MY11 PCR, and genotyping was performed by dot-blot hybridization. Fifteen mL of heparinized blood were centrifuged, and the buffy coat was aliquoted, frozen at -30°C, then stored at -80°C. QIAGEN kits were used to extract genomic DNA from buffy coat specimens.

TCR beta CDR3 regions were amplified by multiplex PCR using the immunoSEQ assay from an average of 1200 ng genomic DNA per sample. To correct primer bias, the assay used a complete synthetic TCR repertoire to set an amplification baseline. Amplicons were sequenced on the Illumina platform. In the original analysis: Sequences were error-corrected by clustering with frequency ratios and a modified nearest-neighbor algorithm, then analyzed in the immunoSEQ Analyzer with IMGT gene definitions. At each rarefaction depth, TCR richness and evenness were averaged across 20 rarefaction repeats, and samples with fewer sequences than that depth were excluded. Wilcoxon rank sum tests with FDR correction were used to compare relative abundances of V, D and J genes between the groups. Blinded duplicates gave an intraclass correlation of around 95% for TCR richness and an average of roughly 76% across over 55 gene segments. Sourced from immuneACCESS, this table was stored by TCRdb with only in-frame sequences that have V and J called. A share of the clones is absent; for the studies checked, an unresolved V gene accounts for under half, and the remainder has no known explanation. D and trimming were read from the DNA, whereas the V and J calls and clone size are those reported in that table. This sample's table contains fewer than 30,000 clones. The ten biggest clones cover roughly 15% of the sample.

The data were taken from a study of T cells in women clearing cervical HPV infection (dated by TCRdb to between 2018 and 2020). A note on the overall study: The cases were about 25 women with histologically confirmed HPV16-related CIN3 or worse, and 2 of these cases were invasive cancers. Blood from cases was drawn at the visit where the lesion was first identified, while blood from controls was drawn once the infection was no longer detected. A median age of approximately 34 years was observed in cases versus 38 to 45 in controls, and no significant differences in baseline characteristics were found. Five blinded duplicates per group were added as quality controls, so that 60 or so samples were obtained: 50 or so participants and about 10 replicates. For cases, a median interval of about 140 days, with an interquartile range of 90 to 200 days, was observed between lesion detection and blood sampling. Because only a few women had HLA typing data, the possibility that HLA type acted as a confounder could not be ruled out. The approximately 23 controls were women who cleared a single incident HPV16 infection within 12 months without developing precancer or cancer. The parent cohort enrolled roughly 9,400 women aged 18 or older in Guanacaste, Costa Rica, in about 1993 to 1995 and followed the women for around 7 years. Nested within Costa Rica's Guanacaste HPV Natural History Study, an exploratory proof-of-principle case-control study compared TCR repertoires across cervical HPV16 outcomes. Cases were matched to controls by age within five years and by the year the sample was collected.

What the work shows at the level of the full study, not this receptor alone: Significantly higher TCR repertoire richness was observed in CIN3+ cases than in controls across sequencing depths, whereas no difference in evenness was found. Random forest classifiers combining richness and V gene abundances distinguished cases from controls with an estimated AUC of approximately 0.83. The cross-sectional design could not show whether the associations came before the infection or were a result of it, and neither effector/memory subsets nor HPV-specific T cells were isolated. T-cell numbers per sample were unknown, so richness differences could reflect varying T-cell content rather than repertoire biology. Cases had lower TRBV6-7 relative abundance than controls (approximately 0.11% versus 0.16%; Bonferroni P = 0.0008).

This clonotype was obtained from a woman between 18 and 70 years old with a cervical HPV16 infection that either progressed to CIN3+ or cleared (not recorded which). The source material was blood buffy coat. The chain couples TRBV20-1 to TRBJ2-1; TRBD2 fits 15 bases in the junction. The CDR3 is CSAGLAGGISYNEQFF. CDR3 DNA (partial): TGCAGTGCCGGACTAGCGGGGGGGATCTCCTACAATGAG.